This T cell receptor (beta chain) was sequenced during a study of T cell clones after liver transplantation (dated by TCRdb to the late 2010s). The study in broad terms: The samples were obtained from ITN030ST, a randomized trial that attempted immunosuppression withdrawal within 2 years after liver transplantation. Tolerance was defined as complete immunosuppression withdrawal for at least one year with no rise in liver enzymes beyond twice the upper limit of normal. Three of the eight recipients were HCV-positive; the others were transplanted for non-autoimmune, non-viral indications. Until randomization at 12-24 months post-transplant, subjects were given standard immunosuppression, with no induction therapy. The study cohort included 8 liver transplant recipients, of whom 3 were classified as tolerant and 5 as non-tolerant. Donor-reactive T cell clones were identified using TCRbeta sequencing after a pre-transplant mixed lymphocyte reaction and were then followed in post-transplant blood. Blood samples were taken pre-transplant, pre-randomization before withdrawal, and post-randomization after full withdrawal or failed withdrawal. As an antigen-independent comparator for the donor-reactive sequences, third party-reactive TCRbeta sequences from pre-transplant MLRs were identified as well.

Thawed unstimulated PBMCs were stained for CD3, CD4 and CD8 and FACS-sorted into CD3+CD4+ and CD3+CD8+ populations. All 8 studied subjects were randomized to immunosuppression withdrawal. The Qiagen DNeasy Blood and Tissue Kit was used for genomic DNA isolation. Using immunoSEQ, frozen genomic DNA was subjected to high-throughput TCRbeta CDR3 sequencing, a process that included PCR amplification, mapping, bias correction and internal controls. On the authors' methods: Productive rearrangements were kept, and unique TCRbeta sequences were defined by CDR3 nucleotide sequence plus V and J gene. For a sequence to be called donor-reactive, it needed a frequency of at least 0.01% and at least 5-fold expansion in CFSE-low cells compared with unstimulated pre-transplant cells. Minimum frequency thresholds were set for each subject based on the unstimulated sample with the lowest template count, ensuring at least 90% detection power. Jensen-Shannon divergence between the top 1000 TCRbeta sequences post-transplant and pre-transplant was used to measure repertoire turnover. Changes in detection of donor-reactive sequences were assessed with two-sided Fisher's exact tests. TCRdb limited this immuneACCESS table to in-frame rearrangements with V and J called. A share of clones is missing; checked studies link under half to unresolved V genes, and the rest is unexplained. That table supplies the V and J calls and clone size; D and trimming were determined from the DNA. The sample contains roughly 49,000 clones, approximately 71% of them found a single time. The ten top clones hold 9.5% to 10% of the sample.

Broader findings and caveats from the paper: Low numbers of available donor cells limited the measurable donor-reactive repertoire in a couple of subjects. When repertoire turnover was accounted for, significantly reduced detection of donor-reactive sequences was found in 7 of 8 subjects for CD4 and in 8 of 8 subjects for CD8. Circulating donor-reactive CD4 TCRbeta sequences fell significantly post-transplant in 5 of 8 subjects, irrespective of tolerance or HCV status. Donor-reactive sequences decreased more than third party-reactive sequences, which suggests partial antigen-specific deletion that was not related to withdrawal success. The conclusions were preliminary, being limited by small, heterogeneous patient numbers and by non-standardized post-transplant time points. Because no allograft tissue specimens were available, donor-reactive T cells may have migrated into the graft instead of being deleted.

From the cysteine through the phenylalanine, the CDR3 covers 16 amino acids. The CDR3 DNA has 48 bases and is translated from base 1. The germline V end is reduced by 5 bases and the J end by 2 bases; junction bases left unmatched: 10. CDR1 and CDR2 are drawn from the germline V gene: MDHEN, SYDVKM. In regard to this clone: Its antigen has not been determined. Within one base of it there is no much larger clone, and no base qualities were kept.

The sample in question was CD4+ T cells from blood, obtained 54 months after liver transplant. The sequence links TRBV28 to TRBJ2-5; TRBD1 fits 8 bases in the junction. This clonotype was sampled from a human patient who received a liver transplant. Once a transplant has taken place, some T cells may be donor derived. The CDR3 in this case is CASSPAGQGFQETQYF. In nucleotides, the sequence is TGTGCCAGCAGTCCCGCCGGACAGGGATTTCAAGAGACCCAGTACTTC.